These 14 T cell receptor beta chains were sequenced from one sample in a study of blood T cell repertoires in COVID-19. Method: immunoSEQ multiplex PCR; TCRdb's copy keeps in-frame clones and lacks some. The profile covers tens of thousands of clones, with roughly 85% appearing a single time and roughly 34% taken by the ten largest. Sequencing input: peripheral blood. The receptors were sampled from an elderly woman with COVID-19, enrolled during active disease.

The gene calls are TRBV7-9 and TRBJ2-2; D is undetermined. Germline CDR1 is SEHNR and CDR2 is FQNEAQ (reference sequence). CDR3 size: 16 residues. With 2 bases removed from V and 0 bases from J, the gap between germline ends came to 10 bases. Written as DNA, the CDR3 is TGTGCCAGCAGCTTATTGGGCGTTACGAACACCGGGGAGCTGTTTTTT. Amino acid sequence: CASSLLGVTNTGELFF.

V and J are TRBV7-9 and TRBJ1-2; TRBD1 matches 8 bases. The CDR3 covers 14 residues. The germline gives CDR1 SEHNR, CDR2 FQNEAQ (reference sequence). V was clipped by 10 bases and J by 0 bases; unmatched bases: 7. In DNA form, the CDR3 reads TGTGCCACCGGAGACAGGGGCCCTAACTATGGCTACACCTTC. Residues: CATGDRGPNYGYTF.

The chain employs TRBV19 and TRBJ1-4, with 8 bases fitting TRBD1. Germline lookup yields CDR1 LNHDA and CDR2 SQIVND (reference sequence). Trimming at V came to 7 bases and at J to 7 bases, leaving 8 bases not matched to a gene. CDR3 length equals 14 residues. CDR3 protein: CASTDDRGGEKLFF. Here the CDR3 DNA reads TGTGCCAGTACCGACGACAGGGGCGGTGAAAAACTGTTTTTT.

The CDR3 loop is CASSPTGDEQFF. The CDR3 DNA is TGTGCCAGTAGTCCCACAGGGGATGAGCAGTTCTTC. This sequence joins TRBV19 and TRBJ2-1; 7 bases agree with TRBD1. This CDR3 contains 12 residues. The germline V gene encodes CDR1 LNHDA and CDR2 SQIVND (reference sequence). With 5 bases clipped from V and 8 bases from J, the junction kept 3 bases outside the gene matches.

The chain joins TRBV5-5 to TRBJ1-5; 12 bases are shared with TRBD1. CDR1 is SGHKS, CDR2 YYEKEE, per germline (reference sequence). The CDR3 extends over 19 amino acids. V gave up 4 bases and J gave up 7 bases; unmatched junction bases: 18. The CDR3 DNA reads TGTGCCAGCAGCCGCACTCCGGGACAGGGGGCGCGTCATATACAGCCCCAGCATTTT. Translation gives CASSRTPGQGARHIQPQHF.

The CDR3 DNA is TGTGCCAGCAGCCCACACAGGGTGGGGAGCAATCAGCCCCAGCATTTT. Its translation: CASSPHRVGSNQPQHF. V gene TRBV6-2 or TRBV6-3 combines with J gene TRBJ1-5; D is possibly TRBD1 (6 bases). Deletions cut 6 bases from V and 1 base from J, with 16 bases between. The CDR3 has 16 amino acids. Germline CDR1 and CDR2: MNHEY and SVGEGT.

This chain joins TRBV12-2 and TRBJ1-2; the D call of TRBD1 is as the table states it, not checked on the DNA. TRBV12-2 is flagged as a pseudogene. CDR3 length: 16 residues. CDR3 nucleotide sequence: TGTGCAAGTCGCCGAATTCCGGGACAGGGGGCATACGGCTACACCTTC. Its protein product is CASRRIPGQGAYGYTF.

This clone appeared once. The CDR3 protein is CASSLRQGVVKGYTF. The DNA for the CDR3 is TGTGCCAGCAGCTTGAGACAGGGTGTCGTGAAGGGCTACACCTTC. The gene calls are TRBV5-4 and TRBJ1-2; TRBD1 agrees at 7 bases. The germline gives CDR1 SGHNT, CDR2 YYREEE (reference sequence). V lost 1 base and J lost 8; bases outside the gene matches: 11. The length of the CDR3 is 15 residues. The complete variable domain, with remaining parts taken from reference TRBV5-4 and TRBJ1-2, reads ETGVTQSPTHLIKTRGQQVTLRCSSQSGHNTVSWYQQALGQGPQFIFQYYREEENGRGNFPPRFSGLQFPNYSSELNVNALELDDSALYLCASSLRQGVVKGYTFGSGTRLTVV.

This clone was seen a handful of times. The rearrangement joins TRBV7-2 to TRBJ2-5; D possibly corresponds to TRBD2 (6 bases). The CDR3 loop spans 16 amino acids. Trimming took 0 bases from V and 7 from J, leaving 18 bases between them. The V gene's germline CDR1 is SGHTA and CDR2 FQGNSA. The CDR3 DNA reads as TGTGCCAGCAGCTTAGCGGGGGGAACGGGTGTTGGGACCCAGTACTTC. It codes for CASSLAGGTGVGTQYF.

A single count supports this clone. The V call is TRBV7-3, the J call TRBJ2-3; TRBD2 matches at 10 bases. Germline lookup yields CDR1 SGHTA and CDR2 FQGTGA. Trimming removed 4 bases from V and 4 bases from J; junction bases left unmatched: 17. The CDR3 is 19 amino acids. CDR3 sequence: CASSSKGRRSGRDADTQYF. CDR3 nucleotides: TGTGCCAGCAGCTCAAAAGGGAGACGGAGCGGGAGGGACGCAGATACGCAGTATTTT.

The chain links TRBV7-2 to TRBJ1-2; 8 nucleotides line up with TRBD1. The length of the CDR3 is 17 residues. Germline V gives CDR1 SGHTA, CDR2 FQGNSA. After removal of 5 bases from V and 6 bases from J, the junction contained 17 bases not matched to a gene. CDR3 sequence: CASSPVQGQGSYNGYTF. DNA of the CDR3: TGTGCCAGCAGCCCCGTCCAAGGACAGGGAAGTTACAATGGCTACACCTTC.

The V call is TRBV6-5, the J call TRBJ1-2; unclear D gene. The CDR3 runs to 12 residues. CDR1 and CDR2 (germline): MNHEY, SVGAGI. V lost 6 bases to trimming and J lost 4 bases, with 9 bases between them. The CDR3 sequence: CASSGELYGYTF. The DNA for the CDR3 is TGTGCCAGCAGCGGGGAGCTCTATGGCTACACCTTC.

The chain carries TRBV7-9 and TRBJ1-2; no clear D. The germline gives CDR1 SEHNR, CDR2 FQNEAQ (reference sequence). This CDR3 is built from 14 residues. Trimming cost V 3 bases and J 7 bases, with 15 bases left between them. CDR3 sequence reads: CASSLELRSSGYTF. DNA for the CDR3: TGTGCCAGCAGCTTGGAGTTGCGGAGCTCTGGCTACACCTTC. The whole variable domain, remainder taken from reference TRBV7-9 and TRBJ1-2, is DTGVSQNPRHKITKRGQNVTFRCDPISEHNRLYWYRQTLGQGPEFLTYFQNEAQLEKSRLLSDRFSAERPKGSFSTLEIQRTEQGDSAMYLCASSLELRSSGYTFGSGTRLTVV.

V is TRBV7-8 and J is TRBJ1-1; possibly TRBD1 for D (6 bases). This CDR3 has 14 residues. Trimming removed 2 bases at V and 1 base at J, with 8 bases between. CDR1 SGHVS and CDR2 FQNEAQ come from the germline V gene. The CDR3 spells CASSLMGQNTEAFF. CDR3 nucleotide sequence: TGTGCCAGCAGCTTAATGGGACAGAACACTGAAGCTTTCTTT.